Listed here are 14 T cell receptor beta chains from one sample, sequenced in a study of blood T cells in healthy people across ages (dated by TCRdb to 2015 to 2017). Library method: 5' RACE. Sequencing took place on an Illumina HiSeq 2500. A second PCR of 7 to 11 cycles was performed with a sample-barcoded 5' primer and a J-beta primer mix. Using fastp at Q25 and MiXCR, TCRdb reprocessed the public reads and kept productive beta chains. Here each entry gathers all rows of one CDR3 protein and keeps the most common genes and DNA. This sample has roughly 1.5 million distinct CDR3 sequences in its table, and roughly 43% of those were observed once. Approximately 4.1% of the sample rests with the top ten. Sequencing was done on a sample of blood. The receptors were sampled from a woman aged 18-29 years in good health.

The rearrangement uses TRBV20-1 and TRBJ2-3, with 8 bases aligning to TRBD2. J gave up 6 bases and V 0 bases, and 8 bases lay outside the gene matches. The germline V gene encodes CDR1 DFQATT and CDR2 SNEGSKA (reference sequence). CDR3 size: 15 residues. CDR3 region: CSARDLGLATDTQYF. CDR3 nucleotides: TGCAGTGCTAGAGATTTAGGACTAGCAACCGATACGCAGTATTTT.

The rearrangement links TRBV20-1 to TRBJ1-2; TRBD1 agrees at 7 bases. This CDR3 comprises 12 residues. After removal of 4 bases from V and 5 bases from J, the junction contained 4 bases not matched to a gene. Germline V gene sequence: CDR1 DFQATT, CDR2 SNEGSKA (reference sequence). The CDR3 protein is CSATGRGYGYTF. CDR3 DNA: TGCAGTGCTACCGGCAGGGGGTATGGCTACACCTTC.

The rearrangement uses TRBV30 and TRBJ1-5; D uncertain. Germline CDR1 reads GTSNPN; CDR2 reads SVGIG (reference sequence). CDR3 length equals 16 residues. Trimming cost V 1 base and J 0 bases, with 13 bases left between them. The CDR3 here is CAWSALSAYSNQPQHF. The CDR3 coding sequence is TGTGCCTGGAGTGCTCTGTCGGCTTATAGCAATCAGCCCCAGCATTTT. Full variable domain (outside the CDR3, taken from reference TRBV30 and TRBJ1-5): SQTIHQWPATLVQPVGSPLSLECTVEGTSNPNLYWYRQAAGRGLQLLFYSVGIGQISSEVPQNLSASRPQDRQFILSSKKLLLSDSGFYLCAWSALSAYSNQPQHFGDGTRLSIL.

This chain connects TRBV5-1 to TRBJ1-5; D not certain. Trimming cost V 4 bases and J 3 bases, with 17 bases left between them. The CDR3 is 16 amino acids. Germline V CDR1 and CDR2: SGHRS, YFSETQ. The CDR3 here is CASSGTSRSLNQPQHF. The CDR3, as DNA: TGCGCCAGCAGCGGAACTTCCAGGTCTCTCAATCAGCCCCAGCATTTT.

This clonotype occurred many times. The CDR3 protein is CASSEIPGADTQYF. As DNA, the CDR3 is TGTGCCAGCAGTGAAATTCCGGGGGCAGATACGCAGTATTTT. V is TRBV25-1 and J is TRBJ2-3, with D possibly TRBD2 on 6 matching bases. The CDR3 has 14 amino acids. Trimming removed 2 bases from V and 4 bases from J, with 10 bases in between. The germline gives CDR1 MGHDK, CDR2 SYGVNS.

The DNA of the CDR3 is TGTGCCAGCAGCCAAACTAGCGGGAGTTTTTCCGGGGAGCTGTTTTTT. It is translated as CASSQTSGSFSGELFF. The chain employs TRBV7-9 and TRBJ2-2; 11 bases fit TRBD2. Germline lookup yields CDR1 SEHNR and CDR2 FQNEAQ (reference sequence). This CDR3 is 16 amino acids long. The junction had 8 bases not matched to a gene; V was cut back by 5 bases and J by 6 bases.

V gene TRBV28 combines with J gene TRBJ2-2; 10 bases match TRBD2. V was clipped by 3 bases and J by 5 bases; unmatched bases: 9. Germline V gives CDR1 MDHEN, CDR2 SYDVKM. This CDR3 is 17 amino acids long. In DNA, the CDR3 is TGTGCCAGCAGTTTGGGGGCTAGCGGGGGCCGAACCGGGGAGCTGTTTTTT. Amino acids: CASSLGASGGRTGELFF.

The chain combines TRBV10-3 with TRBJ1-5; no definite D call. V was shortened by 2 bases and J by 2 bases, with 10 bases between the two germline ends. The CDR3 contains 15 residues. Germline V gives CDR1 ENHRY, CDR2 SYGVKD. The CDR3 DNA is TGTGCCATCAGTGAGGTGACTGGGGGCAATCAGCCCCAGCATTTT. It is translated as CAISEVTGGNQPQHF.

This clonotype came up a few times. The chain carries TRBV2 and TRBJ2-4; TRBD2 aligns across 11 bases. The DNA matches TRBJ2-7 better at its end, which makes the J call doubtful. The CDR3 contains 15 residues. Germline loops: CDR1 SNHLY, CDR2 FYNNEI. The CDR3 coding sequence is TGTGCCAGCAGATCACTAGCGGGAGTTGCAAGCGAGCAGTACTTC. Residues: CASRSLAGVASEQYF.

The gene calls are TRBV7-9 and TRBJ2-1; maybe TRBD1 (6 bases). This CDR3 spans 14 amino acids. With 5 bases removed from V and 6 bases from J, the gap between germline ends came to 14 bases. Germline-derived CDR1 and CDR2 are SEHNR and FQNEAQ (reference sequence). This CDR3 is CASSIRTASNEQFF. CDR3 nucleotide sequence: TGTGCCAGCAGCATACGGACAGCAAGCAATGAGCAGTTCTTC.

The V and J genes are TRBV3-1 and TRBJ1-5; tentatively, D is TRBD1 (6 bases). CDR3 length: 15 amino acids. CDR1 LGHDT and CDR2 YNNKEL come from the germline V gene (reference sequence). Trimming shortened V by 5 bases and J by 5 bases, and 16 bases separated the two germline ends. In nucleotides, the CDR3 is TGTGCCAGCAGCTCTCGGACAGCGGCGGATCAGCCCCAGCATTTT. Translation: CASSSRTAADQPQHF.

V gene TRBV3-1 combines with J gene TRBJ2-5, with TRBD2 matching over 11 bases. The V gene end was trimmed by 1 base and the J gene end by 3 bases; junction bases not matched to a gene: 1. The CDR3 spans 15 residues. Germline V gene lookup returns CDR1 LGHDT and CDR2 YNNKEL (reference sequence). DNA of the CDR3: TGTGCCAGCAGCCAAGGGGGACTAGCGGAAGAGACCCAGTACTTC. The encoded protein is CASSQGGLAEETQYF.

The J gene is TRBJ1-1, the V gene TRBV12-3 or TRBV12-4, with a weak D call TRBD1 (6 bases). The V end lost 1 base, the J end lost 8 bases, and 14 bases lay between the germline ends. The CDR3 is 14 residues long. CDR3 in amino acids: CASSLGGAGGEAFF. CDR3 coding DNA: TGTGCCAGCAGTTTAGGGGGGGCCGGGGGAGAAGCTTTCTTT.

The V call is TRBV29-1, the J call TRBJ2-3, with D unclear. Germline CDR1 reads SQVTM; CDR2 reads ANQGSEA. CDR3 length: 12 residues. Trimming shortened V by 7 bases and J by 4 bases, and 12 bases separated the two germline ends. CDR3 coding DNA: TGCAGCGGATCCGAGGTCGCAGATACGCAGTATTTT. Its translation is CSGSEVADTQYF.